The rows below give T cell receptor beta chains drawn from one sample of a study of blood T cells in healthy people across ages. TCRdb passed the 5' RACE reads through MiXCR, listing each CDR3 protein once. The sample lists hundreds of thousands of distinct CDR3 sequences, approximately 31% occurring once. Sequenced sample: blood. Every receptor here comes from a woman of 80 years or more in good health. CDR3s include the opening cysteine and the closing phenylalanine or tryptophan. Fields, in order: CDR3 DNA, CDR3 protein, clone size, D gene, J gene, V gene. A D gene is named only where the DNA matches it firmly. For some rows the clone size is stated as once, few or many, or as a class when expanded; others skip it.

TGCAGTGCCGACCCGGGAAGGGCGAACTCCTACGAGCAGTACTTC	CSADPGRANSYEQYF	many	NA	TRBJ2-7	TRBV20-1
TGTGCCTGGAGCTTGGGCCAGGGTGGCTACACCTTC	CAWSLGQGGYTF	NA	NA	TRBJ1-2	TRBV30
TGTGCCAGCAGCTCCGGGACAGGCCTGGTCTATGACTACACCTTC	CASSSGTGLVYDYTF	NA	TRBD1	TRBJ1-2	TRBV7-9
TGTGCCAGCAGCGTAGGACATGGGCGGCAGAACACTGAAGCTTTCTTT	CASSVGHGRQNTEAFF	NA	NA	TRBJ1-1	TRBV9
TGCAGCGTGCAAGCGGGAGGGCCTTGGAATGAGCAGTTCTTC	CSVQAGGPWNEQFF	NA	TRBD2	TRBJ2-1	TRBV29-1
TGTGCCAGCAGCCCCGACAGGGGGCAGCTTGGCTACACCTTC	CASSPDRGQLGYTF	many	TRBD1	TRBJ1-2	TRBV6-6
TGCGCCAGCAGCCAAGAACGAGGGACAGGAGATGCTTATGGCTACACCTTC	CASSQERGTGDAYGYTF	NA	TRBD1	TRBJ1-2	TRBV4-1
TGTGCCAGCAGCGTAGAGGCAGGGTTAAATCAGCCCCAGCATTTT	CASSVEAGLNQPQHF	NA	NA	TRBJ1-5	TRBV9
TGCAGCGACGTAAGGACAGGTACCTATGGCTACACCTTC	CSDVRTGTYGYTF	many	TRBD1	TRBJ1-2	TRBV29-1
TGTGCCAGCTCACCTACCGGGACAGGGACTGAAGCTTTCTTT	CASSPTGTGTEAFF	NA	TRBD1	TRBJ1-1	TRBV18
TGCGCCAGCAGCAGGGAGCTGACAGGGTCGGACACTGAAGCTTTCTTT	CASSRELTGSDTEAFF	NA	TRBD1	TRBJ1-1	TRBV5-1
TGTGCCAGCAGGAACCGACTAGCGGGGGACCAAGAGACCCAGTACTTC	CASRNRLAGDQETQYF	few	TRBD2	TRBJ2-5	TRBV2
TGCAGTGCTAACTCCCCTGGCCGGCAGACTAGCGGGGGGCCTAGCTCCTACAATGAGCAGTTCTTC	CSANSPGRQTSGGPSSYNEQFF	NA	TRBD2	TRBJ2-1	TRBV20-1
TGTGCCAGCAGCTCTTTTCGCGCAGATACGCAGTATTTT	CASSSFRADTQYF	NA	NA	TRBJ2-3	TRBV5-4
TGTGCCAGCAGCCCTGGACCAGCGGGGGCTAGTGAGCAGTTCTTC	CASSPGPAGASEQFF	few	TRBD2	TRBJ2-1	TRBV6-5
TGTGCCATCAGCGCCGGGACAGGGGGAACTAATGAAAAACGGTTTTTT	CAISAGTGGTNEKRFF	NA	TRBD1	TRBJ1-4	TRBV10-3
TGCAGTGCTCACCGGGACAGCCACTACAATGAGCAGTTCTTC	CSAHRDSHYNEQFF	NA	TRBD1	TRBJ2-1	TRBV20-1
TGTGCCAGCAGTTACAGACAGGGGGCCAACTACGAGCAGTACTTC	CASSYRQGANYEQYF	many	TRBD1	TRBJ2-7	TRBV6-2/TRBV6-3
TGTGCCAGCAGCCCCAGAGTAACAGATACGCAGTATTTT	CASSPRVTDTQYF	NA	NA	TRBJ2-3	TRBV7-2
TGTGCCAGCAGGTGGAACACTGAAGCTTTCTTT	CASRWNTEAFF	many	NA	TRBJ1-1	TRBV12-3/TRBV12-4
TGTGCCAGCAGCTTAGACGGCAGGGGGCAAGCCATTCAGTACTTC	CASSLDGRGQAIQYF	NA	TRBD1	TRBJ2-4	TRBV7-2
TGTGCCAGCAGCACCCGAGGGGGTAGCACAGATACGCAGTATTTT	CASSTRGGSTDTQYF	few	NA	TRBJ2-3	TRBV5-6
TGTGCCAGCAGTTTAGCCCTAGGACTAGCGGAGTACGAGCAGTACTTC	CASSLALGLAEYEQYF	NA	TRBD2	TRBJ2-7	TRBV12-3/TRBV12-4
TGTGCCAGCAGGAACAGGGGTGATCAGCCCCAGCATTTT	CASRNRGDQPQHF	many	TRBD1	TRBJ1-5	TRBV28
TGCAGTGCTGTCTCCCGGGACGGGAATCAGCCCCAGCATTTT	CSAVSRDGNQPQHF	few	NA	TRBJ1-5	TRBV20-1
TGTGCCTGGAGCCGGCAGCTCGGCACTGAAGCTTTCTTT	CAWSRQLGTEAFF	NA	NA	TRBJ1-1	TRBV30
TGTGCCAGCAGTGGTGGACAGGGACTTCACTATGGCTACACCTTC	CASSGGQGLHYGYTF	NA	TRBD1	TRBJ1-2	TRBV6-1
TGTGCCAGCAGCTCGGGCGTCCTCTCCGAGCAGTACTTC	CASSSGVLSEQYF	many	NA	TRBJ2-7	TRBV12-3/TRBV12-4
TGTGCCAGCACCCAGTCGGGGGAAGGAGTCGGAAAACTGTTTTTT	CASTQSGEGVGKLFF	many	NA	TRBJ1-4	TRBV6-1